This T cell receptor (beta chain) originates from a study of cytomegalovirus exposure and HLA in healthy donors. A remark on this clone: Its target is not known.

Broader study findings: For presence/absence analyses, sequencing depth was assumed to be roughly uniform across donors. Listed as cytomegalovirus-associated were 170 or so TCR beta chains.

Germline CDR1 reads SGHRS; CDR2 reads YFSETQ. The CDR3 runs 14 residues. Germline trimming cut 0 bases from V and 4 bases from J; bases unmatched to any gene: 1. Researchers ran the PCR with 60 Vbeta and 13 Jbeta primers. Some clones are missing from TCRdb's copy, which holds only in-frame ones; the method was immunoSEQ multiplex PCR. Among 150,000 to 200,000 clones listed, about 80% were seen once. This chain joins TRBV5-1 and TRBJ1-1, with 9 bases fitting TRBD1. The clonotype was recovered from a boy between 10 and 17 years old in good health and CMV-seronegative. The sample was PBMCs. CDR3 region: CASSLETGGTEAFF. The DNA of the CDR3 is TGCGCCAGCAGCTTGGAGACAGGGGGCACTGAAGCTTTCTTT.